The 32 T cell receptor beta chains listed next were all sequenced from one sample in a study of early T cells in non-severe SARS-CoV-2 infection (dated by TCRdb to the early 2020s). Libraries were constructed by 5' RACE. TCRdb shows the sequencer as NextSeq 500. TCRdb itself trimmed the public reads at Q25 with fastp, ran MiXCR and retained productive beta chains. Each record represents a unique CDR3 protein, reported with the most common genes and DNA among its rows. The sample has tens of thousands of distinct CDR3 sequences on record, 10% to 15% of them singletons. The top ten clonotypes cover around 15% of the sample. The sequencing sample was made of whole blood. Source of these receptors: an adult who was a healthcare worker with PCR-confirmed SARS-CoV-2 infection or an uninfected control (not recorded which).

The gene calls are TRBV6-2 or TRBV6-3 and TRBJ1-5; 7 nucleotides match TRBD1. Looked up from germline, CDR1 is MNHEY and CDR2 is SVGEGT. The J segment lost 4 bases and the V segment lost 4 bases, leaving 7 bases of the junction unmatched. The CDR3 covers 15 residues. CDR3 sequence: CASSFRQGRNQPQHF. For the CDR3, the DNA is TGTGCCAGCAGTTTTAGACAGGGTCGAAATCAGCCCCAGCATTTT.

The genes are TRBV4-2 and TRBJ2-7; 7 bases line up with TRBD2. The CDR3 extends over 14 amino acids. CDR1 and CDR2 from the germline V gene are LGHNA and YNFKEQ. The V gene end was trimmed by 5 bases and the J gene end by 2 bases; junction bases not matched to a gene: 6. CDR3 region: CASSRLATTYEQYF. As DNA, the CDR3 is TGTGCCAGCAGCAGACTAGCAACGACCTACGAGCAGTACTTC.

DNA for the CDR3: TGTGCCAGCAGTTCCCCGCCAGGGTCCTCAGCCAAAAACATTCAGTACTTC. This codes for CASSSPPGSSAKNIQYF. The rearrangement links TRBV28 to TRBJ2-4; D is perhaps TRBD1 (5 bases). Trimming cost V 4 bases and J 0 bases, with 16 bases left between them. CDR1 MDHEN and CDR2 SYDVKM come from the germline V gene. This CDR3 is 17 amino acids long. The full variable domain, in which reference TRBV28 and TRBJ2-4 provide the parts outside the CDR3, is DVKVTQSSRYLVKRTGEKVFLECVQDMDHENMFWYRQDPGLGLRLIYFSYDVKMKEKGDIPEGYSVSREKKERFSLILESASTNQTSMYLCASSSPPGSSAKNIQYFGAGTRLSVL.

The sample holds a few counts of this clonotype. The genes are TRBV6-2 or TRBV6-3 and TRBJ2-1; tentative D call: TRBD2 (6 bases). This CDR3 is built from 14 residues. The ends were cut back, 5 bases at V and 6 bases at J, with 14 bases in the middle. Per germline, CDR1 MNHEY and CDR2 SVGEGT. In DNA form, the CDR3 reads TGTGCCAGCAGTGGGGGGAGGCCGAGCAATGAGCAGTTCTTC. It translates to CASSGGRPSNEQFF.

This clonotype was counted a few times. The genes are TRBV11-2 and TRBJ2-3; no definite D call. Germline V gene data show CDR1 as SGHAT and CDR2 as FQNNGV. Trimming cost V 1 base and J 2 bases, with 7 bases left between them. CDR3 length: 14 residues. Here the CDR3 reads CASSLALTTDTQYF. The DNA of the CDR3 is TGTGCCAGCAGCTTAGCTTTGACCACAGATACGCAGTATTTT. Variable domain in full (rest from reference TRBV11-2 and TRBJ2-3): EAGVAQSPRYKIIEKRQSVAFWCNPISGHATLYWYQQILGQGPKLLIQFQNNGVVDDSQLPKDRFSAERLKGVDSTLKIQPAKLEDSAVYLCASSLALTTDTQYFGPGTRLTVL.

The chain uses TRBV18 and TRBJ2-7; 9 nucleotides agree with TRBD1. After removal of 0 bases from V and 7 bases from J, the junction contained 10 bases not matched to a gene. Germline V gene lookup returns CDR1 KGHSH and CDR2 LQKENI. The CDR3 length is 16 residues. CDR3 nucleotides: TGTGCCAGCTCACCACCTAGTGGGACAGGGTCGCAGGAGCAGTACTTC. This translates into CASSPPSGTGSQEQYF.

Only one count was recorded for this clonotype. The chain carries TRBV2 and TRBJ2-2; D is ambiguous. CDR1 is SNHLY, CDR2 FYNNEI, per germline. V lost 3 bases to trimming and J lost 6 bases, with 8 bases between them. CDR3 length: 13 amino acids. Here the CDR3 reads CASSDHRPGELFF. As DNA, the CDR3 is TGTGCCAGCAGTGACCACAGACCCGGGGAGCTGTTTTTT.

The chain combines TRBV7-2 with TRBJ2-7; a possible D gene is TRBD2 (5 bases). This CDR3 spans 13 amino acids. V lost 7 bases, J lost 4 bases, and 14 bases lay in between. The V gene's germline CDR1 is SGHTA and CDR2 FQGNSA. CDR3 nucleotides: TGTGCCAGCACCATTGGCGGCGGGTACGAGCAGTACTTC. It is translated as CASTIGGGYEQYF.

The chain is built from TRBV20-1 and TRBJ1-5; possibly TRBD1 for D (5 bases). V was shortened by 6 bases and J by 4 bases, with 16 bases between the two germline ends. The CDR3 length is 14 residues. Looked up from germline, CDR1 is DFQATT and CDR2 is SNEGSKA (reference sequence). In DNA, the CDR3 is TGCAGTGCCAGTGGGGGACGCGGGAATCAGCCCCAGCATTTT. It specifies CSASGGRGNQPQHF.

In its sample, this clonotype was seen many times. This chain uses TRBV25-1 with TRBJ2-7; a possible D gene is TRBD2 (5 bases). Between the trimmed V and J ends, which lost 3 bases and 5 bases, there was a span of 11 bases. Germline V gene data show CDR1 as MGHDK and CDR2 as SYGVNS. The CDR3 extends over 13 amino acids. CDR3 amino acids: CASSDRMGDEQYF. CDR3 bases: TGTGCCAGCAGTGACAGGATGGGAGACGAGCAGTACTTC.

This rearrangement joins TRBV4-3 to TRBJ2-7, with TRBD1 matching over 7 bases. The CDR3 loop spans 15 amino acids. With V trimmed by 4 bases and J by 1 base, 7 bases remained unmatched. Looked up from germline, CDR1 is LGHNA and CDR2 is YSLEER. Written as DNA, the CDR3 is TGCGCCAGCAGCCTTATCCGGGACAGTTCCTACGAGCAGTACTTC. Protein sequence: CASSLIRDSSYEQYF.

In this sample, this clonotype turned up many times. This sequence joins TRBV6-2 or TRBV6-3 and TRBJ2-2; 9 bases are shared with TRBD2. The CDR3 has 14 residues. V gave up 6 bases and J gave up 5 bases; unmatched junction bases: 4. CDR1 and CDR2 (germline): MNHEY, SVGEGT. CDR3 coding DNA: TGTGCCAGCAGGGTAGCGGGGGAGACCGGGGAGCTGTTTTTT. Protein sequence: CASRVAGETGELFF.

V gene TRBV18 combines with J gene TRBJ2-1; D uncertain. The germline gives CDR1 KGHSH, CDR2 LQKENI. The CDR3 totals 12 residues. V lost 3 bases and J 10 bases, leaving 10 bases between the germline ends. CDR3 nucleotide sequence: TGTGCCAGCTCACCGGCCCAGAAAGAGCAGTTCTTC. Translating gives CASSPAQKEQFF.

This clonotype was recorded many times. V gene TRBV3-1 combines with J gene TRBJ1-1, with TRBD1 as a possible D gene (6 bases). The ends were cut back, 0 bases at V and 0 bases at J, with 11 bases in the middle. Germline V gives CDR1 LGHDT, CDR2 YNNKEL (reference sequence). This CDR3 is built from 16 residues. The CDR3 DNA reads TGTGCCAGCAGCCAAGAAACAGGGCGCATGAACACTGAAGCTTTCTTT. Encoded protein: CASSQETGRMNTEAFF.

This chain connects TRBV20-1 to TRBJ1-1, with D perhaps TRBD1 (6 bases). The CDR3 runs 13 residues. The ends were cut back, 3 bases at V and 1 base at J, with 9 bases in the middle. Germline-derived CDR1 and CDR2 are DFQATT and SNEGSKA (reference sequence). The chain's CDR3 is CSARIGGNTEAFF. The CDR3 DNA sequence: TGCAGTGCTAGGATAGGGGGGAACACTGAAGCTTTCTTT.

This clonotype was counted at least ten times. The genes are TRBV28 and TRBJ2-7; 7 nucleotides align to TRBD2. Germline V gene sequence: CDR1 MDHEN, CDR2 SYDVKM. The V gene end was trimmed by 8 bases and the J gene end by 7 bases; junction bases not matched to a gene: 14. The CDR3 totals 14 residues. CDR3: CASDPARELREQYF. The CDR3 DNA follows: TGTGCCAGCGACCCCGCGCGGGAGCTAAGGGAGCAGTACTTC.

This clonotype was seen a handful of times. In DNA form, the CDR3 reads TGTGCCACCCTCGGGGGGGCTCCCTTTTACGAGCAGTACTTC. Translation: CATLGGAPFYEQYF. The J gene is TRBJ2-7, the V gene TRBV6-1, with TRBD2 matching 8 bases. The CDR3 has 14 residues. Trimming took 10 bases from V and 4 from J; bases not matched to a gene: 12. Germline loops: CDR1 MNHNS, CDR2 SASEGT.

This clonotype was counted only a few times. This sequence joins TRBV6-2 or TRBV6-3 and TRBJ1-2; 7 bases align to TRBD1. Germline loops: CDR1 MNHEY, CDR2 SVGEGT. The CDR3 runs to 14 residues. V lost 5 bases to trimming and J lost 4 bases; unmatched junction nucleotides: 7. The CDR3 coding sequence is TGTGCCAGCAGTCGCACAGGGGACGGCTATGGCTACACCTTC. Amino acid sequence: CASSRTGDGYGYTF.

This clonotype has ten or more counts. The chain has TRBV11-2 and TRBJ2-5; D possibly corresponds to TRBD2 (6 bases). The CDR3 has 14 residues. Trimming removed 5 bases at V and 1 base at J, with 11 bases between. Germline assignment: CDR1 SGHAT and CDR2 FQNNGV. The CDR3 nucleotides read TGTGCCAGCAGCCTCCGGGACTCCCAAGAGACCCAGTACTTC. This translates into CASSLRDSQETQYF.

The rearrangement links TRBV27 to TRBJ2-3; D could derive from TRBD1 or TRBD2 (5 bases each). Per germline, CDR1 MNHEY and CDR2 SMNVEV (reference sequence). V was trimmed by 5 bases and J by 4 bases, leaving 16 bases between them. This CDR3 is 15 amino acids long. CDR3: CASSPAGTTSDTQYF. The CDR3 nucleotides are TGTGCCAGCAGTCCGGCCGGGACGACCTCAGATACGCAGTATTTT.

This clonotype turned up a few times. One end of the junction is discordant with germline, which a read error may explain. The chain has TRBV28 and TRBJ2-7, with D unclear. The germline V gene encodes CDR1 MDHEN and CDR2 SYDVKM. CDR3 length: 9 residues. CDR3 sequence: CASSLVLTF. CDR3 DNA: TGTGCCAGCAGTTTAGTGCTCACATTC.

This clonotype was counted at least ten times. The J gene is TRBJ2-7, the V gene TRBV11-2; weak D call: TRBD1 (6 bases). V lost 5 bases to trimming and J lost 3 bases, with 17 bases between them. The CDR3 totals 15 residues. Germline CDR1 reads SGHAT; CDR2 reads FQNNGV. The CDR3 DNA follows: TGTGCCAGCAGCCGGGGTGGGGGCAATTTCTACGAGCAGTACTTC. Residues: CASSRGGGNFYEQYF.

This clonotype has a handful of counts. The rearrangement links TRBV6-2 or TRBV6-3 to TRBJ2-2; 8 nucleotides match TRBD1. Germline trimming cut 7 bases from V and 5 bases from J; bases unmatched to any gene: 12. The CDR3 is made up of 16 amino acids. Looked up from germline, CDR1 is MNHEY and CDR2 is SVGEGT. CDR3 in amino acids: CASIPTGGSWTGELFF. DNA for the CDR3: TGTGCCAGCATCCCTACAGGGGGAAGTTGGACCGGGGAGCTGTTTTTT.

This clonotype was counted many times. The gene calls are TRBV9 and TRBJ2-3; perhaps D is TRBD1 or TRBD2 (5 bases each). Trimming stripped 3 bases from V and 2 bases from J, with 13 bases between. CDR3 size: 15 residues. CDR1 and CDR2 (germline): SGDLS, YYNGEE. The CDR3 nucleotides are TGTGCCAGCAGCGAGGGACCGCTCCTCACAGATACGCAGTATTTT. It codes for CASSEGPLLTDTQYF.

This clonotype was counted between two and nine times. The genes are TRBV20-1 and TRBJ2-2; D is possibly TRBD1 (5 bases). V was clipped by 3 bases and J by 6 bases, with 17 bases between them. This CDR3 spans 15 amino acids. Germline assignment: CDR1 DFQATT and CDR2 SNEGSKA (reference sequence). CDR3 residues: CSARALGQGPGELFF. The CDR3 region has the DNA TGCAGTGCTAGGGCCCTCGGGCAGGGCCCCGGGGAGCTGTTTTTT.

The sample holds many counts of this clonotype. The gene calls are TRBV10-2 and TRBJ1-6; a weak D match, TRBD1 (5 bases). V lost 4 bases, J lost 3 bases, and 13 bases lay in between. This CDR3 is 16 amino acids long. Germline V lookup: CDR1 WSHSY, CDR2 SAAADI. The CDR3 DNA sequence: TGCGCCAGCAGTGTACAACAGGCTGGCTATAATTCACCCCTCCACTTT. This sequence encodes CASSVQQAGYNSPLHF.

The chain links TRBV12-3 or TRBV12-4 to TRBJ2-6, with D tentatively TRBD1 or TRBD2 (6 bases each). Trimming shortened V by 4 bases and J by 2 bases, and 9 bases separated the two germline ends. The CDR3 sequence is 15 residues long. The chain's CDR3 is CASSSRGAGANVLTF. The CDR3 DNA reads as TGTGCCAGCAGTTCAAGGGGGGCTGGGGCCAACGTCCTGACTTTC.

This clonotype was observed a few times. The rearrangement joins TRBV5-1 to TRBJ2-1; D possibly corresponds to TRBD1 (5 bases). The CDR3 loop spans 15 amino acids. CDR1 and CDR2 (germline): SGHRS, YFSETQ. Trimming left V 5 bases short and J 1 base short, with 13 bases between. CDR3 sequence reads: CASSRLTVSYNEQFF. The CDR3 DNA reads as TGCGCCAGCAGTCGACTGACAGTTTCCTACAATGAGCAGTTCTTC.

The sample holds many counts of this clonotype. V usage is TRBV4-3 and J usage is TRBJ2-2; 7 bases line up with TRBD2. Germline V gene lookup returns CDR1 LGHNA and CDR2 YSLEER. The CDR3 runs to 16 residues. Losses at the gene ends were 4 bases for V and 0 bases for J; bases not matched to a gene: 5. The CDR3 DNA reads TGCGCCAGCAGCCGAGGAAGCGGGACGAACACCGGGGAGCTGTTTTTT. Translation gives CASSRGSGTNTGELFF.

This clonotype was recorded at least ten times. The chain carries TRBV7-3 and TRBJ2-3; 11 positions match TRBD2. The CDR3 is 15 residues long. Germline-derived CDR1 and CDR2 are SGHTA and FQGTGA. Trimming took 8 bases from V and 4 from J; bases not matched to a gene: 8. The CDR3 DNA reads TGTGCCAGCTCATTAGCGGGGGGGCTTTCAGATACGCAGTATTTT. This translates into CASSLAGGLSDTQYF.

This clonotype came up a few times. V usage is TRBV7-8 and J usage is TRBJ2-3; 7 bases map to TRBD2. The CDR3 spans 16 residues. Germline assignment: CDR1 SGHVS and CDR2 FQNEAQ. Trimming at V came to 2 bases and at J to 2 bases, leaving 7 bases not matched to a gene. The CDR3 bases are TGTGCCAGCAGCTTAATGCCTAGCGGCTCCACAGATACGCAGTATTTT. It is translated as CASSLMPSGSTDTQYF.

The V call is TRBV24-1, the J call TRBJ2-2; 11 bases align to TRBD2. The CDR3 consists of 20 residues. After removal of 4 bases from V and 4 bases from J, the junction contained 16 bases not matched to a gene. CDR1 and CDR2 (germline): KGHDR, SFDVKD. CDR3 in amino acids: CATSDHRLAGPSRGTGELFF. The CDR3 coding sequence is TGTGCCACCAGTGACCATCGACTAGCGGGACCATCGCGAGGCACCGGGGAGCTGTTTTTT.